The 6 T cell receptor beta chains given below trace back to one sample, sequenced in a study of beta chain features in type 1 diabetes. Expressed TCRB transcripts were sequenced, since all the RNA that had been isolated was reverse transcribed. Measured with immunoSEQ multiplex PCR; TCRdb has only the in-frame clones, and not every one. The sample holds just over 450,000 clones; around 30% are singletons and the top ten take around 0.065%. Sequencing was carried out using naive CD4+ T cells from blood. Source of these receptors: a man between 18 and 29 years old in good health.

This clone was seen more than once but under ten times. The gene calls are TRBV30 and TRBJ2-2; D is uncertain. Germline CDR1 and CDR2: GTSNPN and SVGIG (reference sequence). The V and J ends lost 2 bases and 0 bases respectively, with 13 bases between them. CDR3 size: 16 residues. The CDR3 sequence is CAWSPLLTANTGELFF. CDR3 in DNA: TGTGCCTGGAGTCCACTTCTTACCGCGAACACCGGGGAGCTGTTTTTT.

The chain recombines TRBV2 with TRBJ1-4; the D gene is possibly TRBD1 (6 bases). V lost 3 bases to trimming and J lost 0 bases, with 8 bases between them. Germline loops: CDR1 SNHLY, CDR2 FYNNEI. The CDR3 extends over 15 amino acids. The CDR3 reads CASSEDRATNEKLFF. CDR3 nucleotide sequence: TGTGCCAGCAGTGAGGACAGAGCAACTAATGAAAAACTGTTTTTT.

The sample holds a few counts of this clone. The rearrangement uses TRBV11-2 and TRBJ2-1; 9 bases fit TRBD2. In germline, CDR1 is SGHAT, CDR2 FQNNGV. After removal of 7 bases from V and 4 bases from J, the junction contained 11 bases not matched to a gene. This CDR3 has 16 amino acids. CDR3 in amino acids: CASKLAGLSGYNEQFF. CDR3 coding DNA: TGTGCCAGCAAACTAGCGGGCCTGTCGGGATACAATGAGCAGTTCTTC.

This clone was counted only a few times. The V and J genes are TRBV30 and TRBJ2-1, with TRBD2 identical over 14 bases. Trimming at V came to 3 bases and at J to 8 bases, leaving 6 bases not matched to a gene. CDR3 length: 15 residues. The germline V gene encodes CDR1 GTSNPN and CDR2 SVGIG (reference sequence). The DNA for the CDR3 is TGTGCCTGGAGCGGACTAGCGGGAGGAATCGATGAGCAGTTCTTC. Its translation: CAWSGLAGGIDEQFF.

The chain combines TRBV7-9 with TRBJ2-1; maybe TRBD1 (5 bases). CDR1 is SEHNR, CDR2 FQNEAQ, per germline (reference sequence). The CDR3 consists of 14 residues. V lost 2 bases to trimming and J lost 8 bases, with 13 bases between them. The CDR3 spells CASSLKGAEDEQFF. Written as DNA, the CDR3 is TGTGCCAGCAGCTTAAAAGGGGCAGAGGATGAGCAGTTCTTC.

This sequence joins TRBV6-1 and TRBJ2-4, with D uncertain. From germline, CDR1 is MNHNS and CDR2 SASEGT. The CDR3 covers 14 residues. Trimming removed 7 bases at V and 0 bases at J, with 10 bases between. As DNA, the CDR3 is TGTGCCAGCACCGAGATGCTAGCCAAAAACATTCAGTACTTC. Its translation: CASTEMLAKNIQYF.